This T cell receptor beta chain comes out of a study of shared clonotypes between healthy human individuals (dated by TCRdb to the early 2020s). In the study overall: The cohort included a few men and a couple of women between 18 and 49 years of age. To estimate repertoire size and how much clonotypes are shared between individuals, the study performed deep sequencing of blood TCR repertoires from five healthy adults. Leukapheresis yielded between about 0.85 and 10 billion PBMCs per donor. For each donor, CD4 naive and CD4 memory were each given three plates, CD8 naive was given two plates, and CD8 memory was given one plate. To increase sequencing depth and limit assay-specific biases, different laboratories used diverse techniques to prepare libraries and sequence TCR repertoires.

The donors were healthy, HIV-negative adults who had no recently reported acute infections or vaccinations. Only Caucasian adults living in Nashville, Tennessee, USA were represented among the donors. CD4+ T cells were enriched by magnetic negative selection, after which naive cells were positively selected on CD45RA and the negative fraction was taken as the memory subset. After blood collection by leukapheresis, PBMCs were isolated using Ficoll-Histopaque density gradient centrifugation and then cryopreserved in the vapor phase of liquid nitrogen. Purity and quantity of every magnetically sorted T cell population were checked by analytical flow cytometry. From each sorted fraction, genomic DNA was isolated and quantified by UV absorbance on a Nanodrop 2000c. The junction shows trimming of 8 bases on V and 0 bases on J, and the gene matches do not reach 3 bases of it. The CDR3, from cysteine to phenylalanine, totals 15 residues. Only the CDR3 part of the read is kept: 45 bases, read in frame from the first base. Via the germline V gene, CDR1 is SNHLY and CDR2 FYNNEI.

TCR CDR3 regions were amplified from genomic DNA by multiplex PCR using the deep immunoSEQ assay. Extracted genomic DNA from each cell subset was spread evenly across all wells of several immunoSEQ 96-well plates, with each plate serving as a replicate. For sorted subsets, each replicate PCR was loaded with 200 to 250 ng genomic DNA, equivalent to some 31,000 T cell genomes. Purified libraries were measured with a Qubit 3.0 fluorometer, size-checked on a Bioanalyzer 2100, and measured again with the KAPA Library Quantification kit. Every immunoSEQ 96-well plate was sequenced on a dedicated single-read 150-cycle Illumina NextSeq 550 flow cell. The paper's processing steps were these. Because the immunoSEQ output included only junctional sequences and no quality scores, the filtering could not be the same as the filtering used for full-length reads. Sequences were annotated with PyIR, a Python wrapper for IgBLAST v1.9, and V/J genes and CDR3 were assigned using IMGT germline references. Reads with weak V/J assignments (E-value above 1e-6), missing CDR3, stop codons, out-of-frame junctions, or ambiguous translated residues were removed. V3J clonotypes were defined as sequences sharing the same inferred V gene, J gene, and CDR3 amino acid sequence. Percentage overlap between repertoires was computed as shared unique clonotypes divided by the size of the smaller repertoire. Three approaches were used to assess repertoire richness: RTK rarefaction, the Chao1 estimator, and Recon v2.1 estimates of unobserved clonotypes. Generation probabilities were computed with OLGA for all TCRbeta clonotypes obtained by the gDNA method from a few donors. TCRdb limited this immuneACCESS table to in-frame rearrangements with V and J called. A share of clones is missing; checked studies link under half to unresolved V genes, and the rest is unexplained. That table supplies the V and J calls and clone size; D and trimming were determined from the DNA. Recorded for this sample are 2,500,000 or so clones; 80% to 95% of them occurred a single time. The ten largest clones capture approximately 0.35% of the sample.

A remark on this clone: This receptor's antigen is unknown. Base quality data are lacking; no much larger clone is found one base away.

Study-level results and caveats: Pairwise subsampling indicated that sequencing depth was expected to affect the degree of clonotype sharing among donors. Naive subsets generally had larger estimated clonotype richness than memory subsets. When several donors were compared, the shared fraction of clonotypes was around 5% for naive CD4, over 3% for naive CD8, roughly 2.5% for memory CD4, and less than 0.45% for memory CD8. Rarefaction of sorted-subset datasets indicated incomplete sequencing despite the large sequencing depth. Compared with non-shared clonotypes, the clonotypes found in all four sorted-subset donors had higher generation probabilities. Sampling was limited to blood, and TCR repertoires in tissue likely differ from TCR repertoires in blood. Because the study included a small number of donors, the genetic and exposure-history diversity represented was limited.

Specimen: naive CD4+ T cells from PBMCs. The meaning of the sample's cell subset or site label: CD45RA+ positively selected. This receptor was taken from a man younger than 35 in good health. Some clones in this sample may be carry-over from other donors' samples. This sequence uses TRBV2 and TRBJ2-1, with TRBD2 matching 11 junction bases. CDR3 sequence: CASVAGGSSYNEQFF. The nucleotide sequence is TGTGCCAGCGTAGCGGGAGGGAGCTCCTACAATGAGCAGTTCTTC.